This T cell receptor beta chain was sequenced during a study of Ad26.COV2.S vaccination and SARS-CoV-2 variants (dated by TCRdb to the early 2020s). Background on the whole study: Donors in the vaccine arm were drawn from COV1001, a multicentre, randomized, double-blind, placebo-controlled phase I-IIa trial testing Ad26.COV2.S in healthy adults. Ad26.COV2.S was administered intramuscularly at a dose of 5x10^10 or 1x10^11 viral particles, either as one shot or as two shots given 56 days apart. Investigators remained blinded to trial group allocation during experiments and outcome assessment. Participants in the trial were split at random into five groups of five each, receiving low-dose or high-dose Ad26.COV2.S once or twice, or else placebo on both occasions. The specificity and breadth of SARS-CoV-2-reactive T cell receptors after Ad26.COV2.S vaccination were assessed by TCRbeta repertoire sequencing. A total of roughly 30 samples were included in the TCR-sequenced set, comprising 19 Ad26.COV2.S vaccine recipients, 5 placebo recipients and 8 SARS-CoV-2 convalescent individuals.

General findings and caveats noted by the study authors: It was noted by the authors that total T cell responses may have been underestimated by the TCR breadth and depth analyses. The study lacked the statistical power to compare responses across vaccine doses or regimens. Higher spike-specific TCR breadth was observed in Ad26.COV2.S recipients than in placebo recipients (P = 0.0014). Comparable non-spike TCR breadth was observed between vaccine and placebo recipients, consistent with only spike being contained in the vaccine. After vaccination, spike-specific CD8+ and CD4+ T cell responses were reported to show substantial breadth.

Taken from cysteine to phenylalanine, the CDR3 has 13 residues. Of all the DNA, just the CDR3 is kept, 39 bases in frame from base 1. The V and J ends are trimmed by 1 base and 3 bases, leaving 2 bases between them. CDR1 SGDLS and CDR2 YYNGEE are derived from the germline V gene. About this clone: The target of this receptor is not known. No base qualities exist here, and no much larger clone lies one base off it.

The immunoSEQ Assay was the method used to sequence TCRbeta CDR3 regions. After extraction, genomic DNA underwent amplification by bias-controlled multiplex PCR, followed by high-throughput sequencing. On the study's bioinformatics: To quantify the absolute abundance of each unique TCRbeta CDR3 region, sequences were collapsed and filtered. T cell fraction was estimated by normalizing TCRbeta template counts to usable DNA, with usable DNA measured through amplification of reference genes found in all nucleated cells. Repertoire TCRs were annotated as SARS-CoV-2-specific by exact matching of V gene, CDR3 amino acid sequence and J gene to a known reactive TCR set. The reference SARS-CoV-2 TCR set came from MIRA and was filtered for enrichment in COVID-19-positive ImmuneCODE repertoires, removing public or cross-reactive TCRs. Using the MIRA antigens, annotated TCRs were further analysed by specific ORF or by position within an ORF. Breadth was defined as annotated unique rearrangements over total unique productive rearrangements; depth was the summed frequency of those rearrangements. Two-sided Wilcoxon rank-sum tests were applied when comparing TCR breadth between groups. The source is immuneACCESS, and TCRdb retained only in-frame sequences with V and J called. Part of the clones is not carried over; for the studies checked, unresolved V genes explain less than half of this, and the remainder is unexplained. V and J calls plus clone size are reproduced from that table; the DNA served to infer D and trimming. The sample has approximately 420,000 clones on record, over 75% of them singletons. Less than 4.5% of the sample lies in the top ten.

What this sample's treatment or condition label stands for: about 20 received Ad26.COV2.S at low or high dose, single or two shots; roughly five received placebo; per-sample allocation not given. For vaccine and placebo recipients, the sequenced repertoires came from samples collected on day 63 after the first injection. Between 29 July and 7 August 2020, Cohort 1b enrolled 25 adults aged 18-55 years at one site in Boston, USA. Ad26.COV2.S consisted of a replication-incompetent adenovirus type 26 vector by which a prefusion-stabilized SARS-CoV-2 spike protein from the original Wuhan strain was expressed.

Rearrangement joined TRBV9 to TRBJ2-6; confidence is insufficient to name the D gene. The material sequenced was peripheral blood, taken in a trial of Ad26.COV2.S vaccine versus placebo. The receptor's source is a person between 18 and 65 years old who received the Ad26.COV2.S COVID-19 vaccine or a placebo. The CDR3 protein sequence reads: CASSVLGANVLTF. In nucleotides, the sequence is TGTGCCAGCAGCGTACTTGGGGCCAACGTCCTGACTTTC.